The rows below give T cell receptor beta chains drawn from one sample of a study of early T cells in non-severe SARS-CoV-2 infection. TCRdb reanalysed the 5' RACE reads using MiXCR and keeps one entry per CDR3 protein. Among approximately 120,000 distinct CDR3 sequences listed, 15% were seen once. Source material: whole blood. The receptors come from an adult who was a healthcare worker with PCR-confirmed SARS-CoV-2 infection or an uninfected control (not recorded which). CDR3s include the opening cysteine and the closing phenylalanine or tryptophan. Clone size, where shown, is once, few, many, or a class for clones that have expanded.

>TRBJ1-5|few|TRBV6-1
CASSGSRTGRGYQPQHF
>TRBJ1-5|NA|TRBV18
CASSPRYRGSDSNQPQHF
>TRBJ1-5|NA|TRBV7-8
CASSFPPNQPQHF
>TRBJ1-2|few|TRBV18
CASSNDRNGGYTF
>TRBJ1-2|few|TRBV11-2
CASSLPFWTVPYF
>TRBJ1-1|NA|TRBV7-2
CASSLNQVNTEAFF
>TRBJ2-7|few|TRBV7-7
CASSPSGGGEQYF
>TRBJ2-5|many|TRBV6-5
CASSYGTSVWQETQYF
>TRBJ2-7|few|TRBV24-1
CATSDLHGAYYEQYF
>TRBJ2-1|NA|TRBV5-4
CASSGGLDYNEQFF
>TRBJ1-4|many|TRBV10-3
CAISVGKHEKLFF
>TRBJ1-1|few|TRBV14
CASSQSGTGAEAFF
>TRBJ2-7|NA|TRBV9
CASSNQLAGEQYF
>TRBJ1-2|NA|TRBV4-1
CASRENTGTLYGYTF
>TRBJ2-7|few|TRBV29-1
CSVARGRTDEQYF
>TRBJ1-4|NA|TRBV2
CASLRDRNEKLFF
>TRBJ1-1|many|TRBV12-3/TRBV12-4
CASSPGPRRREAFF
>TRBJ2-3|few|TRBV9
CASSRSVDTQYF
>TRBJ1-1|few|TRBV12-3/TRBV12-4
CASSLWDTEAFF
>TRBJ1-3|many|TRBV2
CATTQDSGNTIYF
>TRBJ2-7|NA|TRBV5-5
CASTIQPGQESYEQYF
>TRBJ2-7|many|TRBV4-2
CASSQELAGGSYEQYF
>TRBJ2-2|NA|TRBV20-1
CSASSRGNAGELFF
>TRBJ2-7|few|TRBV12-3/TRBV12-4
CASRGPQREQYF
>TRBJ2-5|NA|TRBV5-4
CASSSGQEETQYF
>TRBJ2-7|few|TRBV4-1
CASSQDGTGTAHEQYF
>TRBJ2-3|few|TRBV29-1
CSVDFRADTQYF
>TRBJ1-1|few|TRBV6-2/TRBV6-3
CASSYARLNTEAFF